The 14 T cell receptor beta chains below all came from one sample that was sequenced in a study of blood T cell repertoires in COVID-19 (dated by TCRdb to about 2020). The method was the immunoSEQ multiplex PCR assay. Entries here come from immuneACCESS through TCRdb and include only in-frame sequences with V and J called. Some clones fail to appear in such tables; in the studies checked, an unresolved V gene covers under half of the shortfall, and the cause of the remainder is unknown. The sample table lists around 83,000 clones, approximately 87% of them with a count of one. The ten top clones hold about 14% of the sample. Sequencing input: peripheral blood. The receptors were gathered from a woman aged 70 to 79 with acute or convalescent COVID-19.

This clone has only one observation. This rearrangement joins TRBV5-8 to TRBJ1-4; maybe TRBD1 (5 bases). CDR1 and CDR2 (germline): SGHTS, YDEGEE. V was clipped by 3 bases and J by 6 bases, with 12 bases between them. The CDR3 covers 14 residues. The CDR3 sequence: CASSSRQSHEKLFF. The CDR3 bases are TGTGCCAGCAGCTCCAGACAGAGCCATGAAAAACTGTTTTTT.

The chain employs TRBV3-1 (or the pseudogene TRBV3-2) and TRBJ2-5; D perhaps matches TRBD1 (6 bases). With 1 base removed from V and 1 base from J, the gap between germline ends came to 10 bases. Germline V gene lookup returns CDR1 LGHDT and CDR2 YNNKEL (reference sequence). The CDR3 loop spans 15 amino acids. The CDR3 is CASSQARGPQETQYF. The CDR3 nucleotides are TGTGCCAGCAGCCAAGCCAGGGGTCCCCAAGAGACCCAGTACTTC.

The chain carries TRBV4-2 and TRBJ2-1; a weak D match, TRBD1 (6 bases). The CDR3 contains 16 residues. Germline V gene data show CDR1 as LGHNA and CDR2 as YNFKEQ. Deletions cut 0 bases from V and 3 bases from J, with 12 bases between. This chain's CDR3 is CASSQDRGGHYNEQFF. CDR3 coding DNA: TGTGCCAGCAGCCAAGATCGAGGGGGACACTACAATGAGCAGTTCTTC.

This clone was detected only a few times. This chain connects TRBV28 to TRBJ1-4, with 8 bases fitting TRBD1. CDR1 is MDHEN and CDR2 is SYDVKM in the germline V gene. The junction had 14 bases not matched to a gene; V was cut back by 5 bases and J by 9 bases. The CDR3 loop spans 16 amino acids. CDR3 in DNA: TGTGCCAGCAGTCCGCAACAGGGGGGTCTTAGGAAAAAACTGTTTTTT. Translating it yields CASSPQQGGLRKKLFF.

V and J are TRBV24-1 and TRBJ2-1; 7 bases line up with TRBD2. CDR3 length: 14 residues. CDR1 and CDR2 from the germline V gene are KGHDR and SFDVKD. V was pared by 7 bases and J by 5 bases, with 7 bases of the junction left unmatched. The CDR3 protein is CATRSGTANNEQFF. DNA of the CDR3: TGTGCCACCAGGAGCGGGACGGCTAACAATGAGCAGTTCTTC.

This chain links TRBV6-5 with TRBJ2-3; D unclear. Trimming took 4 bases from V and 2 from J, leaving 4 bases between them. CDR3 size: 12 residues. Looked up from germline, CDR1 is MNHEY and CDR2 is SVGAGI. Written as DNA, the CDR3 is TGTGCCAGCAGTTCACACACAGATACGCAGTATTTT. This sequence encodes CASSSHTDTQYF.

About this clone itself: Germline is not matched at one junction end, which may reflect a read error. The V gene is TRBV5-6, the J gene TRBJ2-5; 8 bases are a match to TRBD2. The CDR3 consists of 18 residues. The germline CDR1 and CDR2 sequences are SGHDT and YYEEEE. The CDR3 protein is CASSLSSRRGATREGLDF. The CDR3 DNA follows: TGTGCCAGCAGCTTGAGCAGTAGGCGGGGGGCAACAAGAGAAGGTTTGGACTTC.

The rearrangement joins TRBV5-1 to TRBJ1-1; D is possibly TRBD1 (6 bases). Germline V lookup: CDR1 SGHRS, CDR2 YFSETQ. This CDR3 is built from 15 residues. V was cut by 4 bases and J by 1 base, with 14 bases left in between. CDR3 nucleotide sequence: TGCGCCAGCAGCCCCCTTGGACAGAGGAACACTGAAGCTTTCTTT. It codes for CASSPLGQRNTEAFF.

The J gene is TRBJ1-5, the V gene TRBV19, with D unresolved. The CDR3 contains 13 residues. CDR1 and CDR2 from the germline V gene are LNHDA and SQIVND (reference sequence). V shed 10 bases and J shed 4 bases, with 14 bases lying between them. The CDR3 region has the DNA TGTGCCACCAAGAACCGGGGAAATCAGCCCCAGCATTTT. This codes for CATKNRGNQPQHF.

The rearrangement joins TRBV2 to TRBJ1-1; 7 nucleotides match TRBD1. From germline, CDR1 is SNHLY and CDR2 FYNNEI. CDR3 length: 13 amino acids. With V trimmed by 7 bases and J by 7 bases, 9 bases remained unmatched. CDR3 residues: CASIIQGFGEAFF. The CDR3 DNA is TGTGCCAGCATTATACAGGGGTTCGGTGAAGCTTTCTTT.

This clone was seen only a few times. The rearrangement uses TRBV2 and TRBJ2-4; 9 bases map to TRBD1. The CDR3 sequence is 13 residues long. J gave up 6 bases and V 8 bases, and 5 bases lay outside the gene matches. From germline, CDR1 is SNHLY and CDR2 FYNNEI. This chain's CDR3 is CASVPDRGNIQYF. The CDR3 nucleotides read TGTGCCAGCGTCCCGGACAGGGGAAACATTCAGTACTTC.

This clone was observed a few times. V gene TRBV5-1 combines with J gene TRBJ2-4, with D possibly TRBD1 on 6 matching bases. The CDR3 has 14 amino acids. The germline V gene encodes CDR1 SGHRS and CDR2 YFSETQ. With 0 bases removed from V and 6 bases from J, the gap between germline ends came to 10 bases. The CDR3 is CASSLDGGGNIQYF. The CDR3 DNA follows: TGCGCCAGCAGCTTGGATGGGGGCGGAAACATTCAGTACTTC. The full variable domain, its missing parts supplied by reference TRBV5-1 and TRBJ2-4, is KAGVTQTPRYLIKTRGQQVTLSCSPISGHRSVSWYQQTPGQGLQFLFEYFSETQRNKGNFPGRFSGRQFSNSRSEMNVSTLELGDSALYLCASSLDGGGNIQYFGAGTRLSVL.

This clone was observed a single time. The chain couples TRBV5-6 to TRBJ1-2; D is possibly TRBD1 (6 bases). Between the trimmed V and J ends, which lost 4 bases and 4 bases, there was a span of 11 bases. The CDR3 is 13 amino acids. In germline, CDR1 is SGHDT, CDR2 YYEEEE. In DNA, the CDR3 is TGTGCCAGCAGCACTCGACAGGCCTATGGCTACACCTTC. Translating it yields CASSTRQAYGYTF.

This rearrangement joins TRBV20-1 to TRBJ1-2, with D perhaps TRBD1 (6 bases). The CDR3 is 11 residues long. Germline V gene lookup returns CDR1 DFQATT and CDR2 SNEGSKA (reference sequence). The CDR3 sequence: CRLQGNYGYTF. Written as DNA, the CDR3 is TGCAGGCTTCAGGGGAACTATGGCTACACCTTC.